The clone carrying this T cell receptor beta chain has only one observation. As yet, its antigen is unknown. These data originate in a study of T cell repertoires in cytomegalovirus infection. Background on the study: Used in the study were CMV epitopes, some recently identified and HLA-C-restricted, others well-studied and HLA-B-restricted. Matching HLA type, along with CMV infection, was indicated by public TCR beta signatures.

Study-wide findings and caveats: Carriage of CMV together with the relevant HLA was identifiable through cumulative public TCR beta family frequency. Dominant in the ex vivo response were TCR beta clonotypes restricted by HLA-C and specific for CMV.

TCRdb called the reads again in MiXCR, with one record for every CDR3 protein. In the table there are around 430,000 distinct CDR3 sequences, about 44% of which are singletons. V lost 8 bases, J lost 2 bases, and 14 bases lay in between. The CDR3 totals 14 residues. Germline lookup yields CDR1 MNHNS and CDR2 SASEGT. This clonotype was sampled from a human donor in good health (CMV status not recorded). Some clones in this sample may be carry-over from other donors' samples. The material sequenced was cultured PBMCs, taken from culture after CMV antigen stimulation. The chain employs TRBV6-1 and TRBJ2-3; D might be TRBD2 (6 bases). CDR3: CASPQEGFTDTQYF. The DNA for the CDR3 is TGTGCCAGCCCCCAGGAGGGGTTCACAGATACGCAGTATTTT.